This paragraph reports one T cell receptor beta chain. One entry per CDR3 protein, called by TCRdb with MiXCR from the 5' RACE reads. The sample lists 85,000 to 90,000 distinct CDR3 sequences, 12% to 15% seen once, with 5% to 7% in the top ten. This entry is derived from a study of early T cells in non-severe SARS-CoV-2 infection. In the study overall: Chains were unpaired, as sequencing was done on bulk RNA from unsorted whole blood.

Germline values: CDR1 SGHAT, CDR2 FQNNGV. V dropped 4 bases and J dropped 2; count of bases not matched to a gene: 3. The CDR3 sequence is 14 residues long. The receptor was isolated from an adult who was a healthcare worker with PCR-confirmed SARS-CoV-2 infection or an uninfected control (not recorded which). The chain combines TRBV11-2 with TRBJ2-5, with 8 bases lining up with TRBD1. Sequenced input: whole blood. CDR3 sequence reads: CASSSWDRQETQYF. The CDR3, as DNA: TGTGCCAGCAGCTCCTGGGACAGGCAAGAGACCCAGTACTTC. Full variable domain (outside the CDR3, taken from reference TRBV11-2 and TRBJ2-5): EAGVAQSPRYKIIEKRQSVAFWCNPISGHATLYWYQQILGQGPKLLIQFQNNGVVDDSQLPKDRFSAERLKGVDSTLKIQPAKLEDSAVYLCASSSWDRQETQYFGPGTRLLVL.